The following is a TCR beta chain sequence with its context. This sample stems from a study of blood T cell repertoires in COVID-19. Assay: immunoSEQ multiplex PCR; the TCRdb copy retains only in-frame clones and omits some. The sample records 60,000 to 95,000 clones, approximately 79% being singletons. The germline CDR1 and CDR2 sequences are SGHDN and FVKESK. There are 15 residues in the CDR3. V lost 4 bases, J lost 5 bases, and 17 bases lay in between. Sequenced sample: peripheral blood. The chain has TRBV14 and TRBJ2-5; tentative D call: TRBD2 (5 bases). This receptor was obtained from a human donor with acute or convalescent COVID-19. The donor label of this sample is uncertain. CDR3 DNA sequence: TGTGCCAGCAGCCTTGAGCGGCAGGCGAGGGAGACCCAGTACTTC. It specifies CASSLERQARETQYF.